These 24 T cell receptor beta chains originate from one sample sequenced in a study of PD-1 blockade in mismatch repair-deficient tumors. TCRdb's copy holds only in-frame clones and misses some; the assay was immunoSEQ multiplex PCR. This sample has roughly 120,000 clones, with 88% found just once. Sequencing used peripheral blood, obtained just under 74 weeks after starting pembrolizumab. These receptors were collected from an adult with mismatch repair-deficient cancer.

The V gene is TRBV28, the J gene TRBJ2-7; 13 bases line up with TRBD2. This CDR3 spans 20 amino acids. The V gene's germline CDR1 is MDHEN and CDR2 SYDVKM. V was pared by 4 bases and J by 1 base, with 16 bases of the junction left unmatched. Written as DNA, the CDR3 is TGTGCCAGCAGTTACTTCGAAGGGGAGATACTAGCGGGAGGGTCCTACGAGCAGTACTTC. It yields the protein CASSYFEGEILAGGSYEQYF.

This sequence joins TRBV29-1 and TRBJ2-1; D possibly corresponds to TRBD2 (5 bases). Germline lookup yields CDR1 SQVTM and CDR2 ANQGSEA. Trimming pared 0 bases from V and 7 bases from J, leaving 10 bases between. This CDR3 contains 13 residues. CDR3 sequence (DNA): TGCAGCGTTGAAGATCTTACGGGGAATGAGCAGTTCTTC. It codes for CSVEDLTGNEQFF.

The chain couples TRBV5-4 to TRBJ2-7; no reliable D call. V lost 1 base, J lost 0 bases, and 8 bases lay in between. CDR1 is SGHNT and CDR2 is YYREEE in the germline V gene (reference sequence). This CDR3 comprises 14 residues. Here the CDR3 reads CASSLKGSSYEQYF. CDR3 nucleotide sequence: TGTGCCAGCAGCTTGAAAGGAAGCTCCTACGAGCAGTACTTC. Full variable domain (remainder filled in from reference TRBV5-4 and TRBJ2-7): ETGVTQSPTHLIKTRGQQVTLRCSSQSGHNTVSWYQQALGQGPQFIFQYYREEENGRGNFPPRFSGLQFPNYSSELNVNALELDDSALYLCASSLKGSSYEQYFGPGTRLTVT.

This sequence joins TRBV9 and TRBJ1-1, with D perhaps TRBD1 (6 bases). CDR1 is SGDLS and CDR2 is YYNGEE in the germline V gene. V lost 0 bases and J lost 1, with 19 bases in between. The CDR3 consists of 18 residues. CDR3 loop: CASSVGSSVGGPNTEAFF. CDR3 bases: TGTGCCAGCAGCGTAGGGTCTTCAGTTGGGGGGCCGAACACTGAAGCTTTCTTT.

The chain has TRBV28 and TRBJ1-5, with 7 nucleotides matching TRBD1. Germline lookup yields CDR1 MDHEN and CDR2 SYDVKM. The CDR3 consists of 15 residues. V was pared by 6 bases and J by 0 bases, with 5 bases of the junction left unmatched. CDR3 DNA sequence: TGTGCCAGCAGCCGGACAGGTTATAGCAATCAGCCCCAGCATTTT. Translation gives CASSRTGYSNQPQHF.

This chain joins TRBV6-1 and TRBJ1-5, with D maybe TRBD1 (6 bases). CDR3 length equals 12 residues. V dropped 7 bases and J dropped 7 bases, with 11 bases sitting between them. Germline V gives CDR1 MNHNS, CDR2 SASEGT. In DNA form, the CDR3 reads TGTGCCAGCAAAACAGGGAGGCAGCCCCAGCATTTT. Residues: CASKTGRQPQHF.

This chain links TRBV7-5 with TRBJ1-1; the listed D gene, TRBD1, was not tested against the DNA. TRBV7-5 is reported as a pseudogene. The CDR3 covers 12 residues. This CDR3 reads CARSPLQGAIFF. DNA for the CDR3: TGTGCCAGAAGCCCGCTTCAGGGGGCAATATTCTTT.

The V call is TRBV7-2, the J call TRBJ2-5, with 8 nucleotides matching TRBD2. The length of the CDR3 is 16 residues. V gave up 1 base and J gave up 4 bases; unmatched junction bases: 8. In germline, CDR1 is SGHTA, CDR2 FQGNSA. The CDR3 is CASSLGSGSFGETQYF. DNA for the CDR3: TGTGCCAGCAGCTTAGGGAGCGGGAGCTTTGGAGAGACCCAGTACTTC.

The sample holds one count of this clone. The genes are TRBV7-3 and TRBJ2-1; weak D call: TRBD1 (6 bases). This CDR3 has 13 residues. Deletions cut 1 base from V and 8 bases from J, with 9 bases between. Germline assignment: CDR1 SGHTA and CDR2 FQGTGA. The CDR3 loop is CASSLRAGDEQFF. CDR3 bases: TGTGCCAGCAGCTTAAGGGCAGGGGATGAGCAGTTCTTC. The complete variable domain, with remaining parts taken from reference TRBV7-3 and TRBJ2-1, reads GAGVSQTPSNKVTEKGKYVELRCDPISGHTALYWYRQSLGQGPEFLIYFQGTGAADDSGLPNDRFFAVRPEGSVSTLKIQRTERGDSAVYLCASSLRAGDEQFFGPGTRLTVL.

This chain joins TRBV5-4 and TRBJ2-5; no firm D call. The germline V gene has CDR1 SGHNT and CDR2 YYREEE (reference sequence). There are 14 residues in the CDR3. Trimming took off 5 bases at V and 3 bases at J, with 14 bases between the two ends. CDR3 DNA sequence: TGTGCCAGCAGGCACGAAAACACCGAAGAGACCCAGTACTTC. Translation gives CASRHENTEETQYF.

The gene calls are TRBV21-1 and TRBJ1-2; the D call TRBD1 from the table was never checked on the DNA. TRBV21-1 is deemed a pseudogene. CDR3 length equals 15 residues. This chain's CDR3 is CASSKASDRVSGYTF. The CDR3 region has the DNA TGTGCCAGCAGCAAAGCGTCGGACAGGGTCTCTGGCTACACCTTC.

CDR3 loop: CASSLGTGFYEQYF. CDR3 DNA: TGTGCCAGCAGCTTGGGAACAGGGTTCTACGAGCAGTACTTC. The V call is TRBV5-6, the J call TRBJ2-7; maybe TRBD1 (6 bases). Germline loops: CDR1 SGHDT, CDR2 YYEEEE. This CDR3 is 14 amino acids long. The V end lost 0 bases, the J end lost 3 bases, and 10 bases lay between the germline ends. The variable domain in full, completed from reference TRBV5-6 and TRBJ2-7, reads DAGVTQSPTHLIKTRGQQVTLRCSPKSGHDTVSWYQQALGQGPQFIFQYYEEEERQRGNFPDRFSGHQFPNYSSELNVNALLLGDSALYLCASSLGTGFYEQYFGPGTRLTVT.

This clone was recorded a few times. The genes are TRBV30 and TRBJ1-2, with TRBD1 matching 10 bases. The CDR3 totals 13 residues. The trim removed 3 bases at V and 3 bases at J, leaving 1 base unmatched. The germline V gene has CDR1 GTSNPN and CDR2 SVGIG (reference sequence). The chain's CDR3 is CAWRGQGHYGYTF. CDR3 coding DNA: TGTGCCTGGAGGGGACAGGGGCACTATGGCTACACCTTC. Drawing the rest from reference TRBV30 and TRBJ1-2, the complete variable domain is SQTIHQWPATLVQPVGSPLSLECTVEGTSNPNLYWYRQAAGRGLQLLFYSVGIGQISSEVPQNLSASRPQDRQFILSSKKLLLSDSGFYLCAWRGQGHYGYTFGSGTRLTVV.

This chain links TRBV6-6 with TRBJ1-5, with 9 nucleotides matching TRBD1. There are 16 residues in the CDR3. The V and J ends lost 6 bases and 6 bases, in that order; junction bases with no gene match: 12. Germline assignment: CDR1 MNHNY and CDR2 SVGAGI (reference sequence). The CDR3 is CASRPHTGGKVQPQHF. CDR3 nucleotides: TGTGCCAGCAGACCCCACACAGGGGGCAAGGTTCAGCCCCAGCATTTT.

The chain combines TRBV7-2 with TRBJ1-1; D is possibly TRBD1 (6 bases). V lost 5 bases and J 4 bases, leaving 11 bases between the germline ends. Looked up from germline, CDR1 is SGHTA and CDR2 is FQGNSA. The CDR3 consists of 13 residues. CDR3: CASSPTRGTEAFF. In DNA form, the CDR3 reads TGTGCCAGCAGCCCGACCAGGGGCACTGAAGCTTTCTTT.

V gene TRBV6-1 combines with J gene TRBJ1-1; D may be TRBD1 (6 bases). CDR1 is MNHNS, CDR2 SASEGT, per germline. Trimming took off 0 bases at V and 2 bases at J, with 7 bases between the two ends. The CDR3 loop spans 14 amino acids. The CDR3 coding sequence is TGTGCCAGCAGTGAAGCGGGGGGCAACACTGAAGCTTTCTTT. Translation gives CASSEAGGNTEAFF.

The chain recombines TRBV12-5 with TRBJ2-5; 13 bases align to TRBD2. This CDR3 spans 19 amino acids. The junction had 9 bases not matched to a gene; V was cut back by 0 bases and J by 2 bases. The germline CDR1 and CDR2 sequences are LGHNT and FRNRAP. The CDR3 region is CASGLVGLAGVEGQETQYF. CDR3 coding DNA: TGTGCTAGTGGTTTGGTTGGACTAGCGGGAGTTGAGGGACAAGAGACCCAGTACTTC.

The chain couples TRBV12-5 to TRBJ2-1, with 10 positions matching TRBD2. Germline V gives CDR1 LGHNT, CDR2 FRNRAP. Losses at the gene ends were 6 bases for V and 9 bases for J; bases not matched to a gene: 14. The CDR3 is 16 residues long. In nucleotides, the CDR3 is TGTGCTAGTGGCCCCCCTCTAGCGGGAGTTCAGAGTGAGCAGTTCTTC. Amino acid sequence: CASGPPLAGVQSEQFF.

The chain carries TRBV2 and TRBJ1-1; the D gene is possibly TRBD1 (5 bases). CDR3 size: 14 residues. Germline assignment: CDR1 SNHLY and CDR2 FYNNEI. The V gene lost 1 base and the J gene lost 4 bases, with 10 bases spanning the gap. This chain's CDR3 is CASSEGGLGTEAFF. The CDR3 DNA sequence: TGTGCCAGCAGTGAAGGGGGACTGGGCACTGAAGCTTTCTTT.

This clone was detected only once. This chain joins TRBV6-1 and TRBJ1-2; a weak D match, TRBD1 (6 bases). Germline CDR1 reads MNHNS; CDR2 reads SASEGT. V was shortened by 7 bases and J by 0 bases, with 15 bases between the two germline ends. CDR3 length: 15 residues. As DNA, the CDR3 is TGTGCCAGCACAATGGCGCCAGGGGCTAACTATGGCTACACCTTC. The encoded protein is CASTMAPGANYGYTF.

The chain combines TRBV27 with TRBJ1-1; 8 positions match TRBD1. Losses at the gene ends were 0 bases for V and 11 bases for J; bases not matched to a gene: 8. CDR1 is MNHEY, CDR2 SMNVEV, per germline (reference sequence). This CDR3 is 14 amino acids long. The CDR3 spells CASSLSPGQGRAFF. DNA for the CDR3: TGTGCCAGCAGTTTATCGCCCGGACAGGGTAGGGCTTTCTTT.

The chain uses TRBV20-1 and TRBJ2-7; perhaps TRBD1 as D (5 bases). Germline CDR1 reads DFQATT; CDR2 reads SNEGSKA (reference sequence). The CDR3 length is 11 residues. The germline V and J ends were trimmed by 5 bases and 3 bases, with 8 bases remaining between them. This CDR3 reads CSAERGYEQYF. The CDR3 DNA reads as TGCAGTGCTGAAAGGGGCTACGAGCAGTACTTC.

The V gene is TRBV6-1, the J gene TRBJ2-7; TRBD1 is a possible D gene (7 bases). The CDR3 spans 15 residues. Per the germline V gene, CDR1 is MNHNS and CDR2 is SASEGT. The V end was cut by 1 base, the J end by 5 bases, with 15 bases between. Here the CDR3 DNA reads TGTGCCAGCAGTGAAGTCAGGGGGGCGACCCACGAGCAGTACTTC. Translating gives CASSEVRGATHEQYF.

The chain uses TRBV7-9 and TRBJ2-3; no reliable D call. Trimming removed 2 bases from V and 0 bases from J, with 9 bases in between. Germline CDR1 reads SEHNR; CDR2 reads FQNEAQ (reference sequence). CDR3 length equals 15 residues. CDR3 loop: CASSLLFGSTDTQYF. The CDR3 bases are TGTGCCAGCAGCTTATTGTTCGGGAGCACAGATACGCAGTATTTT.